This is a list of T cell receptor beta chains from one sample in a study of T cell responses to AZD1222 COVID-19 vaccine. This table comes from immunoSEQ multiplex PCR, and its TCRdb copy is limited to in-frame clones, with some not included. Of roughly 140,000 clones listed, roughly 91% are singletons. The specimen comprised peripheral blood, sampled 28 days after the second AZD1222 dose. These receptors were taken from an adult who received the AZD1222 COVID-19 vaccine. The CDR3 runs from the conserved cysteine through the conserved F or W. D genes are given only for firm matches. Some rows have no size entry. The others give once, few or many, or a class for an expanded clone.

D gene | J gene | V gene | clone size | CDR3 DNA | CDR3 protein
NA | TRBJ2-7 | TRBV7-6 | NA | TGTGCCAGCAGCCCCCGTGCCAATACACGCGAGCAGTACTTC | CASSPRANTREQYF
NA | TRBJ2-3 | TRBV10-1 | NA | TGCGCCAGCAGTGAGTCGGGTAGCACAGATACGCAGTATTTT | CASSESGSTDTQYF
NA | TRBJ1-3 | TRBV29-1 | NA | TGCAGCGCCATACAGGGAGGTGGAAACACCATATATTTT | CSAIQGGGNTIYF
NA | TRBJ1-2 | TRBV7-9 | NA | TGTGCCAGCAGCTTAGCGCTCGGCAGCGATAACTATGGCTACACCTTC | CASSLALGSDNYGYTF
NA | TRBJ1-2 | TRBV5-1 | NA | TGCGCCAGCTCCCAGGGGCGCAGCGACTATGGCTACACCTTC | CASSQGRSDYGYTF
NA | TRBJ2-6 | TRBV2 | once | TGTGCCAGCAGTAGCGACAGTTCTGGGGCCAACGTCCTGACTTTC | CASSSDSSGANVLTF
NA | TRBJ2-1 | TRBV4-3 | once | TGCGCCAGCAGCCAGGGACAACGAGGAGAGAATGAGCAGTTCTTC | CASSQGQRGENEQFF
NA | TRBJ2-2 | TRBV7-2 | NA | TGTGCCAGCAGCTTAGGTGTCTACAGGGCTGGAACCGGGGAGCTGTTTTTT | CASSLGVYRAGTGELFF
TRBD1 | TRBJ2-7 | TRBV9 | NA | TGTGCCAGCAGCGGAACAGGGGGCAGTGAGCAGTACTTC | CASSGTGGSEQYF
TRBD2 | TRBJ2-7 | TRBV4-2 | few | TGTGCCAGCAGCCTTGACGGGGGGGAAAACGAGCAGTACTTC | CASSLDGGENEQYF
NA | TRBJ1-5 | TRBV7-8 | NA | TGTGCCAGCAGCTCCCCAGGGGCCAATCAGCCCCAGCATTTT | CASSSPGANQPQHF
TRBD2 | TRBJ2-1 | TRBV7-3 | once | TGTGCCAGCAGCCCGGGACTAGCGGTGCGCAATGAGCAGTTCTTC | CASSPGLAVRNEQFF
NA | TRBJ1-5 | TRBV27 | NA | TGTGCCAGCAGTTCACAGGGTCCGGGTCAGCCCCAGCATTTT | CASSSQGPGQPQHF
NA | TRBJ1-2 | TRBV10-3 | once | TGTGCCATCAGTGAGCCGAGGACTCCCTCGAAAGGCTACACCTTC | CAISEPRTPSKGYTF
NA | TRBJ1-2 | TRBV4-2 | NA | TGTGCCAGCAGCCGCGGTTGGGAAGGGGCTAACTATGGCTACACCTTC | CASSRGWEGANYGYTF
NA | TRBJ1-1 | TRBV30 | NA | TGTGCCTGGAGTGGCTGGGGGTCTGAAGCTTTCTTT | CAWSGWGSEAFF
TRBD1 | TRBJ1-1 | TRBV3-1/TRBV3-2 | NA | TGTGCCAGCAGCCGAGGACAGGGAGTCTTGGACACTGAAGCTTTCTTT | CASSRGQGVLDTEAFF
TRBD2 | TRBJ2-5 | TRBV5-1 | NA | TGCGCCAGCACCCCACTAGCGGGGGTGAAAGAGACCCAGTACTTC | CASTPLAGVKETQYF
NA | TRBJ2-1 | TRBV7-2 | NA | TGTGCCAGCAGCTTAGAAGGCGCGGGCCTCCCGACGGGGAATGAGCAGTTCTTC | CASSLEGAGLPTGNEQFF
NA | TRBJ1-2 | TRBV6-5 | NA | TGTGCCAGCAGTCGCAAGGGGAGCTCTAACTATGGCTACACCTTC | CASSRKGSSNYGYTF
NA | TRBJ2-1 | TRBV7-3 | NA | TGTGCCAGCAGCTTAGCCCACAACGAGGGGGGCTATGAGCAGTTCTTC | CASSLAHNEGGYEQFF
TRBD1 | TRBJ1-3 | TRBV19 | few | TGTGCCAGTAGTACCGACGGGACAGGGACTGGAAACACCATATATTTT | CASSTDGTGTGNTIYF
NA | TRBJ2-6 | TRBV19 | once | TGTGCCAGTAGTATAGTATGGGACGTAAGTGGGGCCAACGTCCTGACTTTC | CASSIVWDVSGANVLTF
NA | TRBJ2-7 | TRBV7-2 | once | TGTGCCAGCAGCTTACGAGGGGGGAGAGGGAACGAGCAGTACTTC | CASSLRGGRGNEQYF
TRBD2 | TRBJ2-1 | TRBV11-2 | NA | TGTGCCAGCAGCTTAGTCGTCCGTAGCGGGCCAACCTACAATGAGCAGTTCTTC | CASSLVVRSGPTYNEQFF
NA | TRBJ2-5 | TRBV28 | NA | TGTGCCAGCAGTTACTACCTTGGACAGATGGGCAGCCAAGAGACCCAGTACTTC | CASSYYLGQMGSQETQYF
NA | TRBJ2-5 | TRBV28 | few | TGTGCCAGCAGTTTTTCAGGGGAAGAGACCCAGTACTTC | CASSFSGEETQYF
NA | TRBJ1-4 | TRBV5-1 | NA | TGCGCCAGCAGCTTGGAAGGGTATGGAGAAAAACTGTTTTTT | CASSLEGYGEKLFF
NA | TRBJ2-1 | TRBV30 | NA | TGTGCCTGGAGTCTTGGGGGGAGCTCCTACAATGAGCAGTTCTTC | CAWSLGGSSYNEQFF
NA | TRBJ1-2 | TRBV27 | NA | TGTGCCAGCAGTTTATATAAAAACAACTATGGCTACACCTTC | CASSLYKNNYGYTF
NA | TRBJ1-3 | TRBV30 | NA | TGTGCCTGGAGTCCCTCGGGACACCGGGCCTCTGGAAACACCATATATTTT | CAWSPSGHRASGNTIYF
TRBD1 | TRBJ2-3 | TRBV9 | NA | TGTGCCAGCAGCCGCCTCCCAGGGGGATCGAGCACAGATACGCAGTATTTT | CASSRLPGGSSTDTQYF
TRBD1 | TRBJ1-5 | TRBV28 | NA | TGTGCCAGCAGTTCGCAGGGGGCCCTAAATCAGCCCCAGCATTTT | CASSSQGALNQPQHF
TRBD1 | TRBJ1-1 | TRBV3-1/TRBV3-2 | NA | TGTGCCAGCTTCGACAGGGGTGGAACTGAAGCTTTCTTT | CASFDRGGTEAFF
NA | TRBJ1-3 | TRBV18 | NA | TGTGCCAGCTCACCTCGAGGGGTCAGCTCTGGAAACACCATATATTTT | CASSPRGVSSGNTIYF
NA | TRBJ1-2 | TRBV28 | NA | TGTGCCAGCAGTCCCGGACAGAGGGACTATGGCTACACCTTC | CASSPGQRDYGYTF
NA | TRBJ1-2 | TRBV28 | NA | TGTGCCAGCATCGCCGGGGGGAGCTATGGCTACACCTTC | CASIAGGSYGYTF
NA | TRBJ2-7 | TRBV7-2 | NA | TGTGCCAGCAGCTTAGTTCCAGCTTGGGGGCAGTACTTC | CASSLVPAWGQYF
NA | TRBJ1-4 | TRBV28 | once | TGTGCCAGCAGTTCCTCCGGTTGGGGCATATCCCTGGGTCCTAATGAAAAACTGTTTTTT | CASSSSGWGISLGPNEKLFF
TRBD1 | TRBJ2-7 | TRBV7-9 | NA | TGTGCCAGCAGCACGGGACAGGACCCACGAACCTACTACGAGCAGTACTTC | CASSTGQDPRTYYEQYF
NA | TRBJ2-1 | TRBV2 | once | TGTGCCAGCAGTGCCCAGCGGTCGTACAATGAGCAGTTCTTC | CASSAQRSYNEQFF